Shown below are 17 T cell receptor beta chains from a single sample sequenced in a study of blood T cells in healthy people across ages. The second PCR ran roughly 7 to 12 cycles with a sample-barcoded 5' primer and J-beta primers. TCRdb analysed the 5' RACE reads with MiXCR anew, one entry per CDR3 protein. The table includes 780,000 or so distinct CDR3 sequences, 25% detected once. The sample was also linked to a second study, of T cells of mothers and their children.

The sample comprised blood. Source of these receptors: a boy younger than 18 in good health.

This clonotype appeared a few times. The chain couples TRBV4-3 to TRBJ1-2; the D gene is possibly TRBD1 (5 bases). V dropped 0 bases and J dropped 0 bases, with 11 bases sitting between them. CDR1 LGHNA and CDR2 YSLEER come from the germline V gene. This CDR3 has 16 residues. Written as DNA, the CDR3 is TGCGCCAGCAGCCAAGATCCTGGGGGAACTAACTATGGCTACACCTTC. Protein: CASSQDPGGTNYGYTF.

The table lists this clonotype with many counts. The chain joins TRBV10-3 to TRBJ2-5, with D maybe TRBD2 (6 bases). Germline V gives CDR1 ENHRY, CDR2 SYGVKD. Trimming left V 4 bases short and J 5 bases short, with 20 bases between. This CDR3 spans 16 amino acids. CDR3 protein: CAISGGTLGAGETQYF. CDR3 DNA sequence: TGTGCCATCAGTGGAGGGACTCTTGGGGCAGGCGAGACCCAGTACTTC.

This clonotype turned up a few times. V usage is TRBV21-1 and J usage is TRBJ2-5; TRBD1, the table's D call, was not compared with the DNA. TRBV21-1 is termed a pseudogene. This CDR3 spans 15 amino acids. CDR3 nucleotide sequence: TGTGCCAGCAGCAAAGTTTCCGGGGGCGGGGAGACCCAGTACTTC. This translates into CASSKVSGGGETQYF.

This chain joins TRBV14 and TRBJ2-1, with 11 bases that match TRBD2. Losses at the gene ends were 4 bases for V and 2 bases for J; bases not matched to a gene: 1. The CDR3 has 15 residues. Germline V gene data show CDR1 as SGHDN and CDR2 as FVKESK. The CDR3 region has the DNA TGTGCCAGCAGCCCTAGCGGGAGGACCTACAATGAGCAGTTCTTC. Translation: CASSPSGRTYNEQFF. The variable domain in full, completed from reference TRBV14 and TRBJ2-1, reads EAGVTQFPSHSVIEKGQTVTLRCDPISGHDNLYWYRRVMGKEIKFLLHFVKESKQDESGMPNNRFLAERTGGTYSTLKVQPAELEDSGVYFCASSPSGRTYNEQFFGPGTRLTVL.

V is TRBV11-2 and J is TRBJ1-2; 12 bases are shared with TRBD1. The CDR3 is 18 residues long. Losses at the gene ends were 4 bases for V and 2 bases for J; bases not matched to a gene: 11. Germline values: CDR1 SGHAT, CDR2 FQNNGV. In DNA, the CDR3 is TGTGCCAGCAGCTCGCCCGGGACAGGGGGCCTCACCAACTATGGCTACACCTTC. This encodes CASSSPGTGGLTNYGYTF. The full variable domain, in which reference TRBV11-2 and TRBJ1-2 provide the parts outside the CDR3, is EAGVAQSPRYKIIEKRQSVAFWCNPISGHATLYWYQQILGQGPKLLIQFQNNGVVDDSQLPKDRFSAERLKGVDSTLKIQPAKLEDSAVYLCASSSPGTGGLTNYGYTFGSGTRLTVV.

The chain uses TRBV9 and TRBJ2-2; D remains ambiguous. CDR1 and CDR2 (germline): SGDLS, YYNGEE. The CDR3 has 15 residues. V was cut by 0 bases and J by 5 bases, with 11 bases left in between. CDR3 amino acids: CASSVGQSKTGELFF. CDR3 nucleotides: TGTGCCAGCAGCGTAGGGCAGTCAAAAACCGGGGAGCTGTTTTTT. Variable domain in full (rest from reference TRBV9 and TRBJ2-2): DSGVTQTPKHLITATGQRVTLRCSPRSGDLSVYWYQQSLDQGLQFLIQYYNGEERAKGNILERFSAQQFPDLHSELNLSSLELGDSALYFCASSVGQSKTGELFFGEGSRLTVL.

This clonotype was counted between two and nine times. The chain carries TRBV25-1 and TRBJ2-1, with D unresolved. The germline CDR1 and CDR2 sequences are MGHDK and SYGVNS. V dropped 2 bases and J dropped 9 bases, with 2 bases sitting between them. This CDR3 has 10 amino acids. The DNA for the CDR3 is TGTGCCAGCAGTGAAAGTGAGCAGTTCTTC. The encoded protein is CASSESEQFF.

This chain connects TRBV7-9 to TRBJ2-3, with 8 bases lining up with TRBD2. Germline assignment: CDR1 SEHNR and CDR2 FQNEAQ (reference sequence). CDR3 length: 15 amino acids. V lost 2 bases and J lost 14; bases outside the gene matches: 15. Here the CDR3 DNA reads TGTGCCAGCAGCTTAAATGCGGGGGGCACCTCCATTCCGTATTTT. It specifies CASSLNAGGTSIPYF.

The chain has TRBV4-1 and TRBJ2-7; 10 bases are shared with TRBD2. With the DNA end fitting TRBJ2-1 better, the J assignment may be wrong. Germline-derived CDR1 and CDR2 are MGHRA and YSYEKL. The CDR3 consists of 19 residues. In nucleotides, the CDR3 is TGCGCCAGCAGCCAAGATGGTGGCCTCGGACTAGCGGCCTACAATGAGCAGTTCTTC. Residues: CASSQDGGLGLAAYNEQFF.

This chain connects TRBV3-1 to TRBJ2-1, with 10 bases matching TRBD1. The end of the DNA fits TRBJ2-5 better, so the J call may be wrong. This CDR3 is built from 15 residues. Germline V CDR1 and CDR2: LGHDT, YNNKEL (reference sequence). This CDR3 reads CASSQWDRGEETQYF. The CDR3 DNA follows: TGTGCCAGCAGCCAGTGGGACAGGGGAGAGGAGACCCAGTACTTC.

The chain uses TRBV7-2 and TRBJ2-5; the match to TRBD2 covers 11 bases. This CDR3 is built from 16 residues. Germline V CDR1 and CDR2: SGHTA, FQGNSA. Germline trimming cut 5 bases from V and 1 base from J; bases unmatched to any gene: 6. The CDR3 DNA reads as TGTGCCAGCAGCGGGCGACTAGCGGGACTCCAAGAGACCCAGTACTTC. Its translation: CASSGRLAGLQETQYF.

The chain carries TRBV20-1 and TRBJ2-5; D remains unclear. The CDR3 is 15 residues long. V shed 3 bases and J shed 2 bases, with 16 bases lying between them. Germline V gene data show CDR1 as DFQATT and CDR2 as SNEGSKA (reference sequence). The chain's CDR3 is CSASLPGRKQETQYF. CDR3 bases: TGCAGTGCTAGCCTACCGGGCCGCAAACAAGAGACCCAGTACTTC.

The table lists this clonotype with a few counts. The V and J genes are TRBV21-1 and TRBJ1-6. TRBV21-1 counts as a pseudogene. This CDR3 is 17 amino acids long. The CDR3 sequence is CASSKRRQGGWNSPLHF. DNA for the CDR3: TGTGCCAGCAGCAAAAGGCGGCAGGGTGGCTGGAATTCACCCCTCCACTTT.

V usage is TRBV6-2 or TRBV6-3 and J usage is TRBJ2-1; 11 positions agree with TRBD1. J lost 9 bases, V lost 5 bases, and 6 bases had no gene match. Germline V gives CDR1 MNHEY, CDR2 SVGEGT. The CDR3 consists of 14 residues. CDR3 loop: CASSTDRGLGEQFF. The CDR3 nucleotides are TGTGCCAGCAGTACGGACAGGGGGCTAGGTGAGCAGTTCTTC.

The gene calls are TRBV12-3 or TRBV12-4 and TRBJ2-1; D remains unclear. Trimming removed 4 bases from V and 5 bases from J, with 6 bases in between. This CDR3 is 12 amino acids long. CDR3 DNA sequence: TGTGCCAGCAGTTCCATGAACAATGAGCAGTTCTTC. Translation: CASSSMNNEQFF.

The chain uses TRBV7-2 and TRBJ1-2; 9 bases are a match to TRBD1. V trimming: 5 bases; J trimming: 5 bases; junction bases outside the gene matches: 9. The germline V gene has CDR1 SGHTA and CDR2 FQGNSA. The CDR3 is 15 residues long. The CDR3 spells CASSQGQGVSYGYTF. The CDR3 DNA follows: TGTGCCAGCAGCCAGGGACAGGGAGTCAGTTATGGCTACACCTTC.

A few counts support this clonotype. The J gene is TRBJ2-5, the V gene TRBV2; D remains ambiguous. Trimming cost V 1 base and J 5 bases, with 14 bases left between them. Germline CDR1 is SNHLY and CDR2 is FYNNEI. There are 15 residues in the CDR3. The CDR3: CASSEVGPKEETQYF. The CDR3 nucleotides are TGTGCCAGCAGTGAAGTAGGCCCCAAGGAGGAGACCCAGTACTTC.